A selection of T cell receptor beta chains follows, all from one sample in a study of blood T cell repertoires in COVID-19. Some clones are missing from TCRdb's copy, which holds only in-frame ones; the method was immunoSEQ multiplex PCR. This sample has roughly 290,000 clones, with approximately 85% found just once. The material sequenced was peripheral blood. These receptors were obtained from a human donor with COVID-19, enrolled during active disease. The donor label of this sample is uncertain. The CDR3 runs from the conserved cysteine through the conserved F or W. A D gene is named only where the DNA matches it firmly. A row's size may be missing; if present it is once, few, many or a size class.

>TRBV5-1|.|.
CASSLDGFANTGELFF
>TRBV20-1|many|TRBD2
CSASPSGRPDDTDTQYF
>TRBV9|.|.
CASSVVGGARAGNTIYF
>TRBV7-9|.|.
CASSFGGSVSTDTQYF
>TRBV6-6|.|TRBD2
CASSYGASGSSDTQYF
>TRBV11-3|.|TRBD1
CASSPWTGENTGELFF
>TRBV3-1/TRBV3-2|.|TRBD1
CASSPGQGDYGYTF
>TRBV12-3/TRBV12-4|.|.
CASRASTGSLHF
>TRBV5-8|.|.
CASSLAMDQPQHF
>TRBV29-1|.|TRBD1
CSVLDRGNQPQHF
>TRBV21-1|.|.
CASSARRDSCEKLFF
>TRBV20-1|.|TRBD1
CSASTRGRATGELFF
>TRBV19|.|TRBD2
CASSMSGGYNEQFF
>TRBV19|.|.
CASSKNRNTEAFF
>TRBV7-2|.|TRBD1
CASSLRGQGGQPQHF
>TRBV29-1|few|.
CSVATANEKLFF
>TRBV7-2|.|.
CASSPLPPGTGELFF
>TRBV4-3|.|.
CASSQAGGGYEQYF
>TRBV5-8|.|.
CASRARTEAFF
>TRBV19|.|TRBD1
CASTRGRQQFF
>TRBV3-1/TRBV3-2|.|TRBD1
CASSHDRGDYGYTF
>TRBV7-9|.|TRBD1
CASSKFSGQGIYEQYF
>TRBV28|few|TRBD2
CASSSRLAGGNRYEQYF
>TRBV28|.|.
CASSAPRGNTIYF
>TRBV29-1|.|.
CSARDKRDTGELFF
>TRBV4-3|.|.
CASSQDRNRVLTGELFF
>TRBV18|.|.
CASSPSDTLEGYGYTF
>TRBV10-2|.|.
CASSEQQGNIQYF
>TRBV7-8|.|TRBD1
CASSSYQTGALPWGNTIYF
>TRBV6-1|.|TRBD2
CASSEPGLAGVSYNEQFF
>TRBV3-1/TRBV3-2|.|.
CASSQLPGYQETQYF